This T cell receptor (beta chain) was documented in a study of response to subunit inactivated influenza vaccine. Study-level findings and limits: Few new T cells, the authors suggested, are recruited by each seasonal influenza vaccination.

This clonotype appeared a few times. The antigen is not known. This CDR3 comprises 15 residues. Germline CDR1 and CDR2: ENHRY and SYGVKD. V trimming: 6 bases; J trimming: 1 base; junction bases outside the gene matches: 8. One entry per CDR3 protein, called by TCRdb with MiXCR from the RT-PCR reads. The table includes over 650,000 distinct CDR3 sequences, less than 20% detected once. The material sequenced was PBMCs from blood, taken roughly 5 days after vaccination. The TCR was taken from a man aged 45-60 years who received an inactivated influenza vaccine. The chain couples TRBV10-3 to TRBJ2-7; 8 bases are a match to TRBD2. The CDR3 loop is CAIRRGIAGSYEQYF. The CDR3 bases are TGTGCCATCAGGAGGGGTATAGCGGGATCCTACGAGCAGTACTTC.